The 11 T cell receptor beta chains reported below all come from one sample, sequenced in a study of cytomegalovirus exposure and HLA in healthy donors. The study ran its PCR with 60 Vbeta and 13 Jbeta primers. The repertoire was sequenced with immunoSEQ multiplex PCR; TCRdb's copy has only in-frame clones and lacks some. The sample table includes around 80,000 clones. The material sequenced was PBMCs. The receptors were gathered from a boy aged 10-17 years in good health and CMV-seronegative.

Of note for this clone: Other DNA sequences in this sample translate to the same CDR3. The rearrangement joins TRBV7-9 to TRBJ1-5; maybe TRBD1 (5 bases). Trimming stripped 3 bases from V and 7 bases from J, with 7 bases between. The CDR3 totals 12 residues. Germline CDR1 and CDR2: SEHNR and FQNEAQ (reference sequence). The CDR3 nucleotides are TGTGCCAGCAGCTTGGGGGGACAGCCCCAGCATTTT. Protein sequence: CASSLGGQPQHF. Full variable domain (missing parts from reference TRBV7-9 and TRBJ1-5): DTGVSQNPRHKITKRGQNVTFRCDPISEHNRLYWYRQTLGQGPEFLTYFQNEAQLEKSRLLSDRFSAERPKGSFSTLEIQRTEQGDSAMYLCASSLGGQPQHFGDGTRLSIL.

The genes are TRBV30 and TRBJ1-1; 7 bases align to TRBD1. The CDR3 totals 14 residues. CDR1 is GTSNPN and CDR2 is SVGIG in the germline V gene (reference sequence). J was trimmed by 0 bases and V by 2 bases; bases with no gene match: 3. In DNA, the CDR3 is TGTGCCTGGAGTAAACAGGGGTTGAACACTGAAGCTTTCTTT. It is translated as CAWSKQGLNTEAFF.

The chain employs TRBV5-1 and TRBJ1-1; the D is unclear. The germline V gene encodes CDR1 SGHRS and CDR2 YFSETQ. The CDR3 has 15 amino acids. Trimming pared 2 bases from V and 3 bases from J, leaving 14 bases between. The CDR3 DNA is TGCGCCAGCAGCTTAGATACAGCTACTGACACTGAAGCTTTCTTT. It is translated as CASSLDTATDTEAFF. Filled out from reference TRBV5-1 and TRBJ1-1, the complete variable domain reads KAGVTQTPRYLIKTRGQQVTLSCSPISGHRSVSWYQQTPGQGLQFLFEYFSETQRNKGNFPGRFSGRQFSNSRSEMNVSTLELGDSALYLCASSLDTATDTEAFFGQGTRLTVV.

This rearrangement joins TRBV5-4 to TRBJ2-2, with D hard to call. CDR3 length: 11 amino acids. The V end lost 3 bases, the J end lost 8 bases, and 5 bases lay between the germline ends. The germline V gene has CDR1 SGHNT and CDR2 YYREEE (reference sequence). This CDR3 reads CASSSMGELFF. In DNA, the CDR3 is TGTGCCAGCAGCTCCATGGGGGAGCTGTTTTTT.

The chain carries TRBV10-3 and TRBJ1-1; maybe TRBD1 (6 bases). The V end was cut by 6 bases, the J end by 3 bases, with 17 bases between. Germline V lookup: CDR1 ENHRY, CDR2 SYGVKD. The CDR3 length is 15 residues. CDR3 loop: CAIRSGGGGDTEAFF. The CDR3 DNA sequence: TGTGCCATCAGGTCGGGTGGGGGGGGCGACACTGAAGCTTTCTTT.

The chain is built from TRBV4-3 and TRBJ2-1, with 9 bases that match TRBD2. The CDR3 runs 17 residues. V was clipped by 1 base and J by 2 bases; unmatched bases: 6. Germline CDR1 and CDR2: LGHNA and YSLEER. The DNA for the CDR3 is TGCGCCAGCAGCCAAGTACGGCGGGAGGGCCCCTACAATGAGCAGTTCTTC. Protein: CASSQVRREGPYNEQFF.

The CDR3 here is CASSSDTGGRGTEAFF. The CDR3 DNA sequence: TGTGCCAGCTCATCGGACACAGGGGGCCGTGGCACTGAAGCTTTCTTT. The rearrangement links TRBV18 to TRBJ1-1, with TRBD1 identical over 9 bases. The CDR3 is 16 amino acids. Trimming took 5 bases from V and 4 from J; bases not matched to a gene: 11. Looked up from germline, CDR1 is KGHSH and CDR2 is LQKENI.

This sequence joins TRBV9 and TRBJ1-2; 10 bases agree with TRBD1. Germline loops: CDR1 SGDLS, CDR2 YYNGEE. Unmatched junction bases numbered 2, after V lost 2 bases and J lost 4 bases. The CDR3 consists of 14 residues. This chain's CDR3 is CASSVGQGVYGYTF. CDR3 nucleotide sequence: TGTGCCAGCAGCGTTGGACAGGGGGTCTATGGCTACACCTTC.

This CDR3 reads CSVRFYEQYF. The DNA of the CDR3 is TGCAGCGTGAGGTTCTACGAGCAGTACTTC. The chain is built from TRBV29-1 and TRBJ2-7; D gene unclear. This CDR3 region has 10 residues. V was cut by 6 bases and J by 3 bases, with 6 bases left in between. Germline assignment: CDR1 SQVTM and CDR2 ANQGSEA.

CDR3 bases: TGTGCCAGCAGCCCTAGCGGGAGGATCGGGGAGCTGTTTTTT. This translates into CASSPSGRIGELFF. This sequence joins TRBV5-4 and TRBJ2-2; 11 nucleotides align to TRBD2. The CDR3 has 14 amino acids. The V segment lost 4 bases and the J segment 7 bases; nucleotides outside the gene matches: 3. Per the germline V gene, CDR1 is SGHNT and CDR2 is YYREEE (reference sequence).

The CDR3 protein is CASQEEGTEAFF. CDR3 DNA sequence: TGTGCCAGCCAGGAAGAGGGTACTGAAGCTTTCTTT. The chain recombines TRBV6-5 with TRBJ1-1; D gene uncertain. Germline CDR1 and CDR2: MNHEY and SVGAGI. V was pared by 8 bases and J by 5 bases, with 12 bases between. The CDR3 is made up of 12 amino acids.